The TCR beta chain described here comes from a study of OX40 agonist ivuxolimab in advanced cancers. Broader study findings: In a subset of nonresponders, normalized T-cell clonal expansion was also low. Clonal expansion was among the lowest in partial responders at 0.1-3.0 mg/kg, especially CD8+. Expanded clones belonging to CD8+ T cells outnumbered, on average, those of CD4+.

Some clones are missing from TCRdb's copy, which holds only in-frame ones; the method was immunoSEQ multiplex PCR. The sample contains 55,000 to 65,000 clones, 75% to 90% of which appear only once. This CDR3 region has 20 residues. With respect to this clone: The antigen remains unidentified.

The genes are TRBV21-1 and TRBJ2-6; the table's D call, TRBD2, has no DNA check behind it. TRBV21-1 is tagged as a pseudogene. The sequence derives from an adult with an advanced solid tumor such as melanoma, head and neck, liver or kidney cancer. Sequenced here: CD4+ or CD8+ T cells sorted from blood, sampled in a trial of the OX40 agonist ivuxolimab. DNA of the CDR3: TGTGCCAGCAGCAAAAGCCCTAATCCATCTTCAAGCTCTGGGGCCAACGTCCTGACTTTC. This encodes CASSKSPNPSSSSGANVLTF.